Each of the 29 T cell receptor beta chains below was sequenced from the same sample in a study of blood T cells in healthy people across ages. Primers used in a second PCR of about 7 to 12 cycles were a sample-barcoded 5' primer and a J-beta primer mix. One entry per CDR3 protein results from TCRdb running MiXCR on the 5' RACE reads. The sample includes some 640,000 distinct CDR3 sequences, 25% to 30% of them seen just once. Material for sequencing was blood. These receptors originate from a woman older than 75 in good health.

This clonotype was counted at least ten times. V and J are TRBV18 and TRBJ2-7; 9 nucleotides agree with TRBD1. Losses at the gene ends were 2 bases for V and 6 bases for J; bases not matched to a gene: 8. The CDR3 is 15 amino acids. Per the germline V gene, CDR1 is KGHSH and CDR2 is LQKENI. The CDR3 DNA follows: TGTGCCAGCTCACCAAGGTTACAGGGGGCGGGCGAGCAGTACTTC. Residues: CASSPRLQGAGEQYF.

This clonotype was seen ten or more times. One end of the junction varies from germline; a read error may be responsible. This chain connects TRBV6-5 to TRBJ2-7; D possibly corresponds to TRBD2 (6 bases). The CDR3 has 11 amino acids. Germline CDR1 reads MNHEY; CDR2 reads SVGAGI. In nucleotides, the CDR3 is TGTGCCACCCGGGGGTTGGCCGAGCGGTACTTC. It codes for CATRGLAERYF.

This clonotype was counted at least ten times. The chain joins TRBV12-3 or TRBV12-4 to TRBJ2-1; TRBD2 matches 11 bases. The CDR3 loop spans 19 amino acids. V dropped 1 base and J dropped 0; count of bases not matched to a gene: 8. As DNA, the CDR3 is TGTGCCAGCAGTTTAGTTCTCTCTAGCGGGGGGCGCTCCTACAATGAGCAGTTCTTC. Its protein product is CASSLVLSSGGRSYNEQFF.

On this clonotype itself: A much larger clone differs by one base, so this may be a read error. The rearrangement joins TRBV6-1 to TRBJ2-1; D is uncertain. This CDR3 spans 15 amino acids. CDR1 MNHNS and CDR2 SASEGT come from the germline V gene. Trimming removed 0 bases at V and 13 bases at J, with 19 bases between. CDR3 sequence (DNA): TGTGCCAGCAGTGAAGCGCTGGAGCCCGAAGAGACCCAGTTCTTC. Translated, it gives CASSEALEPEETQFF.

This clonotype has more than one count but fewer than ten. This may be a read error, as it is one base from a much larger clone. The chain carries TRBV29-1 and TRBJ2-1; no clear D gene. Germline values: CDR1 SQVTM, CDR2 ANQGSEA. This CDR3 comprises 14 residues. The CDR3 here is CSVDGPDGRNERFF. The DNA of the CDR3 is TGCAGCGTTGATGGGCCAGACGGGCGCAATGAGCGGTTCTTC.

The chain uses TRBV20-1 and TRBJ1-1, with 7 bases aligning to TRBD1. With V trimmed by 2 bases and J by 5 bases, 11 bases remained unmatched. Germline V lookup: CDR1 DFQATT, CDR2 SNEGSKA (reference sequence). This CDR3 contains 15 residues. The chain's CDR3 is CSARIPTGRGTEAFF. In DNA form, the CDR3 reads TGCAGTGCTAGAATTCCGACAGGGAGGGGGACTGAAGCTTTCTTT.

This clonotype was observed a few times. The chain is built from TRBV6-1 and TRBJ1-5, with D possibly being TRBD1 (6 bases). Germline assignment: CDR1 MNHNS and CDR2 SASEGT. The CDR3 contains 14 residues. V was pared by 4 bases and J by 7 bases, with 14 bases between. CDR3 loop: CASSVNRDHQPQHF. Here the CDR3 DNA reads TGTGCCAGCAGTGTTAACAGGGATCACCAGCCCCAGCATTTT.

The chain links TRBV27 to TRBJ2-5; D is uncertain. The end of the DNA aligns better with TRBJ2-7, so the J call may be wrong. CDR1 is MNHEY, CDR2 SMNVEV, per germline (reference sequence). This CDR3 comprises 13 residues. This CDR3 reads CAGRGSKFSEQYF. In DNA form, the CDR3 reads TGTGCCGGCCGTGGATCCAAGTTCAGCGAGCAGTACTTC.

The chain links TRBV9 to TRBJ2-5; 8 bases line up with TRBD2. After removal of 7 bases from V and 4 bases from J, the junction contained 9 bases not matched to a gene. This CDR3 contains 14 residues. The germline V gene encodes CDR1 SGDLS and CDR2 YYNGEE. This CDR3 reads CASAPAGVGETQYF. The CDR3 nucleotides read TGTGCCAGCGCTCCAGCGGGGGTGGGAGAGACCCAGTACTTC.

Of note for this clonotype: Possible read error: a much larger clone is one base away. The gene calls are TRBV11-2 and TRBJ2-5, with D tentatively TRBD2 (6 bases). CDR1 SGHAT and CDR2 FQNNGV come from the germline V gene. This CDR3 has 12 amino acids. V was cut by 5 bases and J by 7 bases, with 11 bases left in between. The CDR3 coding sequence is TGTGCCAGCAGCCCCCTGGGGGGGACCCAGTACTTC. Protein sequence: CASSPLGGTQYF.

To note about this clonotype: With a much larger clone just one base away, this may be a read error. The chain recombines TRBV6-1 with TRBJ2-1; tentative D call: TRBD1 (6 bases). Judging by the DNA end, TRBJ2-7 fits better; the J call may be wrong. Germline V lookup: CDR1 MNHNS, CDR2 SASEGT. The CDR3 consists of 18 residues. The CDR3 loop reads CASTKHETGAYSYNEQYF. The CDR3 DNA reads TGTGCCAGCACCAAGCACGAGACAGGTGCTTACTCCTACAATGAGCAGTACTTC.

This clonotype appeared many times. The chain is built from TRBV4-3 and TRBJ2-5; a weak D match, TRBD2 (5 bases). There are 15 residues in the CDR3. Germline assignment: CDR1 LGHNA and CDR2 YSLEER. The germline V and J ends were trimmed by 0 bases and 7 bases, with 15 bases remaining between them. The chain's CDR3 is CASSQETGGGGTQYF. In DNA form, the CDR3 reads TGCGCCAGCAGCCAAGAGACTGGCGGAGGAGGGACCCAGTACTTC.

The chain is built from TRBV20-1 and TRBJ2-2; TRBD2 aligns across 7 bases. Trimming cost V 3 bases and J 0 bases; bases outside gene matches: 4. Germline V lookup: CDR1 DFQATT, CDR2 SNEGSKA (reference sequence). The CDR3 totals 15 residues. The CDR3 spells CSAREGTTNTGELFF. CDR3 in DNA: TGCAGTGCTAGGGAGGGGACTACGAACACCGGGGAGCTGTTTTTT.

A remark on this clonotype: Being one base from a much bigger clone, this may be a read error. This chain links TRBV7-9 with TRBJ2-1, with 10 bases aligning to TRBD2. Trimming at V came to 5 bases and at J to 8 bases, leaving 9 bases not matched to a gene. The CDR3 is made up of 15 amino acids. Germline CDR1 is SEHNR and CDR2 is FQNEAQ (reference sequence). The CDR3 sequence is CASSISAGGQDEQFF. The CDR3 nucleotides read TGTGCCAGCAGCATTTCAGCGGGGGGGCAGGATGAGCAGTTCTTC.

Note on this clonotype: This may be a read error: a much more frequent sequence differs by one nucleotide. The rearrangement uses TRBV2 and TRBJ2-7; 9 nucleotides agree with TRBD1. The CDR3 loop spans 15 amino acids. Looked up from germline, CDR1 is SNHLY and CDR2 is FYNNEI. CDR3 protein: CAGRAPGQGLYEQYF. The CDR3 DNA reads as TGTGCCGGCAGGGCACCGGGACAGGGACTCTACGAGCAGTACTTC.

At least ten counts were recorded for this clonotype. The J gene is TRBJ2-1, the V gene TRBV5-1; either TRBD1 or TRBD2 may fit D (5 bases each). This CDR3 comprises 13 residues. V lost 2 bases and J lost 3, with 6 bases in between. CDR1 is SGHRS and CDR2 is YFSETQ in the germline V gene. The CDR3 is CASSFGGYNEQFF. CDR3 coding DNA: TGCGCCAGCAGCTTTGGGGGCTACAATGAGCAGTTCTTC.

This clonotype was seen a handful of times. This may arise from a read error, as a much more abundant clone is one base away. The V and J genes are TRBV24-1 and TRBJ2-2, with TRBD1 as a possible D gene (6 bases). CDR1 KGHDR and CDR2 SFDVKD come from the germline V gene. The CDR3 is made up of 16 amino acids. The CDR3 here is CATSGPGQGMTGERFF. The CDR3 region has the DNA TGTGCCACCAGTGGGCCCGGTCAGGGGATGACCGGGGAGCGGTTTTTT.

The table lists this clonotype with many counts. This chain connects TRBV20-1 to TRBJ2-5; TRBD2 matches at 14 bases. This CDR3 comprises 17 residues. V was pared by 4 bases and J by 5 bases, with 12 bases of the junction left unmatched. Per the germline V gene, CDR1 is DFQATT and CDR2 is SNEGSKA (reference sequence). The CDR3 protein is CSATASTSGGAVETQYF. The DNA of the CDR3 is TGCAGTGCTACCGCCTCGACTAGCGGGGGGGCCGTGGAGACCCAGTACTTC.

This clonotype was seen a handful of times. The chain joins TRBV9 to TRBJ1-1; D is ambiguous. The CDR3 is 13 residues long. Deletions cut 3 bases from V and 4 bases from J, with 10 bases between. CDR1 SGDLS and CDR2 YYNGEE come from the germline V gene. The CDR3 region is CASSAHVGTEAFF. The CDR3 nucleotides are TGTGCCAGCAGCGCCCACGTGGGCACTGAAGCTTTCTTT.

In its sample, this clonotype was seen a few times. This chain connects TRBV4-1 to TRBJ1-6, with 8 nucleotides matching TRBD1. CDR3 length equals 15 residues. After removal of 3 bases from V and 7 bases from J, the junction contained 5 bases not matched to a gene. CDR1 and CDR2 from the germline V gene are MGHRA and YSYEKL. The CDR3 coding sequence is TGCGCCAGCAGCCAGACGACAGGGGCCAATTCACCCCTCCACTTT. Translation gives CASSQTTGANSPLHF.

The chain links TRBV20-1 to TRBJ2-5, with D perhaps TRBD1 (6 bases). The CDR3 contains 15 residues. Trimming pared 0 bases from V and 2 bases from J, leaving 13 bases between. CDR1 is DFQATT and CDR2 is SNEGSKA in the germline V gene (reference sequence). CDR3 protein: CSARDLSDSQETQYF. CDR3 DNA: TGCAGTGCTAGAGACCTCTCGGACAGTCAAGAGACCCAGTACTTC.

The gene calls are TRBV15 and TRBJ1-4; D is ambiguous. V lost 1 base, J lost 3 bases, and 9 bases lay in between. The CDR3 covers 15 residues. CDR1 is LNHNV and CDR2 is YYDKDF in the germline V gene (reference sequence). CDR3 residues: CATSRARASNEKLFF. DNA of the CDR3: TGTGCCACCAGCAGAGCCCGGGCATCTAATGAAAAACTGTTTTTT.

This clonotype was picked up many times. The chain employs TRBV7-6 and TRBJ2-3, with 10 bases matching TRBD2. The CDR3 extends over 17 amino acids. J was trimmed by 2 bases and V by 1 base; bases with no gene match: 6. CDR1 is SGHVS and CDR2 is FNYEAQ in the germline V gene. The CDR3 sequence is CASSLGASGGITDTQYF. The CDR3 DNA sequence: TGTGCCAGCAGCTTAGGGGCTAGCGGGGGCATCACAGATACGCAGTATTTT.

This clonotype was seen many times. The rearrangement uses TRBV6-5 and TRBJ2-7; no clear D gene. Trimming removed 0 bases at V and 2 bases at J, with 5 bases between. From germline, CDR1 is MNHEY and CDR2 SVGAGI. This CDR3 contains 13 residues. CDR3 in amino acids: CASSYSVAYEQYF. The CDR3, as DNA: TGTGCCAGCAGTTACTCTGTCGCCTACGAGCAGTACTTC.

The V and J genes are TRBV7-9 and TRBJ2-7, with 11 bases identical to TRBD2. The J call may not be correct, given that the DNA end is closer to TRBJ2-5. The CDR3 contains 15 residues. Germline CDR1 SEHNR, CDR2 FQNEAQ (reference sequence). As DNA, the CDR3 is TGTGCCAGCAGCTCTCCTCTAGCGGGGGGAGAGACCCAGTACTTC. It codes for CASSSPLAGGETQYF.

V and J are TRBV20-1 and TRBJ2-7; D perhaps matches TRBD2 (6 bases). The germline V and J ends were trimmed by 4 bases and 3 bases, with 16 bases remaining between them. The CDR3 consists of 14 residues. The V gene's germline CDR1 is DFQATT and CDR2 SNEGSKA (reference sequence). The CDR3 nucleotides read TGCAGTGCTAACCTCCCGGGACTGTTCTACGAGCAGTACTTC. This sequence encodes CSANLPGLFYEQYF.

This clonotype was observed at least ten times. The chain joins TRBV28 to TRBJ1-4, with D uncertain. V dropped 7 bases and J dropped 8 bases, with 20 bases sitting between them. Germline loops: CDR1 MDHEN, CDR2 SYDVKM. The CDR3 has 15 residues. The chain's CDR3 is CASTIGGGWEEKLFF. For the CDR3, the DNA is TGTGCCAGCACCATCGGAGGAGGGTGGGAGGAAAAACTGTTTTTT.

At least ten counts were recorded for this clonotype. The genes are TRBV3-1 and TRBJ2-3, with no clear D. Germline assignment: CDR1 LGHDT and CDR2 YNNKEL (reference sequence). This CDR3 has 15 amino acids. Trimming removed 2 bases at V and 1 base at J, with 10 bases between. Here the CDR3 reads CASSQSPLGTDTQYF. The CDR3 DNA reads as TGTGCCAGCAGCCAATCCCCCCTGGGCACAGATACGCAGTATTTT.

The chain has TRBV6-2 or TRBV6-3 and TRBJ1-2; TRBD1 aligns across 8 bases. The CDR3 is 16 residues long. With 2 bases clipped from V and 8 bases from J, the junction kept 13 bases outside the gene matches. CDR1 and CDR2 (germline): MNHEY, SVGEGT. The CDR3 coding sequence is TGTGCCAGCAGTTACAGCCAACCCGGGACAGGCAGCGGCTACACCTTC. This sequence encodes CASSYSQPGTGSGYTF.